These 10 T cell receptor beta chains were all obtained from the same sample, sequenced in a study of cytomegalovirus exposure and HLA in healthy donors. Vbeta (60) and Jbeta (13) primers were used in the PCR. Clones were read by immunoSEQ multiplex PCR, and TCRdb kept only the in-frame ones, dropping some. This table holds approximately 110,000 clones, approximately 73% found once. The sequenced sample was PBMCs. The source is a man aged 35 to 55 in good health and CMV-seronegative.

This chain connects TRBV10-3 to TRBJ1-2; D is perhaps TRBD1 (5 bases). The CDR3 is 17 amino acids. The germline V gene has CDR1 ENHRY and CDR2 SYGVKD. Trimming stripped 4 bases from V and 4 bases from J, with 22 bases between. CDR3 bases: TGTGCCATCAGTGCGGATTTGTTCGGGGGAACGGTCTATGGCTACACCTTC. This gives the protein CAISADLFGGTVYGYTF.

The genes are TRBV4-3 and TRBJ1-3; D is ambiguous. Germline CDR1 LGHNA, CDR2 YSLEER. The CDR3 length is 15 residues. Trimming took off 0 bases at V and 8 bases at J, with 14 bases between the two ends. The DNA for the CDR3 is TGCGCCAGCAGCCAAGATCCGCGAGTTACGGACACCATATATTTT. Its protein is CASSQDPRVTDTIYF.

The chain is built from TRBV25-1 and TRBJ1-1, with TRBD1 identical over 7 bases. Germline lookup yields CDR1 MGHDK and CDR2 SYGVNS. Losses at the gene ends were 11 bases for V and 1 base for J; bases not matched to a gene: 10. The CDR3 runs to 14 residues. CDR3 loop: CAVKEGAGNTEAFF. CDR3 bases: TGTGCCGTCAAAGAGGGGGCAGGGAACACTGAAGCTTTCTTT.

The chain uses TRBV11-2 and TRBJ2-7; 9 bases fit TRBD2. From germline, CDR1 is SGHAT and CDR2 FQNNGV. The CDR3 loop spans 17 amino acids. The V segment lost 0 bases and the J segment 4 bases; nucleotides outside the gene matches: 10. CDR3 residues: CASSLDLSGRGGYEQYF. CDR3 in DNA: TGTGCCAGCAGCTTAGATCTAAGCGGGCGGGGGGGATACGAGCAGTACTTC.

This clone was observed once. The chain links TRBV2 to TRBJ2-7, with 8 bases identical to TRBD2. This CDR3 has 15 amino acids. Germline CDR1 and CDR2: SNHLY and FYNNEI. V was pared by 3 bases and J by 3 bases, with 7 bases of the junction left unmatched. CDR3 in DNA: TGTGCCAGCAGTGATTCGGGACTAGTGGGCTACGAGCAGTACTTC. Its translation is CASSDSGLVGYEQYF.

The J gene is TRBJ2-7, the V gene TRBV6-1; D is perhaps TRBD1 (6 bases). Between the trimmed V and J ends, which lost 11 bases and 6 bases, there was a span of 17 bases. The CDR3 loop spans 12 amino acids. CDR1 and CDR2 (germline): MNHNS, SASEGT. CDR3 DNA sequence: TGTGCCTCCCGGACAGTGGGGTGCGAGCAGTACTTC. Protein product: CASRTVGCEQYF.

The chain joins TRBV29-1 to TRBJ2-3, with TRBD2 matching 12 bases. V lost 3 bases and J lost 0; bases outside the gene matches: 10. The CDR3 totals 18 residues. Germline CDR1 SQVTM, CDR2 ANQGSEA. The CDR3 here is CSVELSRTSGASTDTQYF. In DNA, the CDR3 is TGCAGCGTTGAGCTATCAAGGACTAGCGGGGCGAGCACAGATACGCAGTATTTT.

This clone appeared a few times. The chain combines TRBV5-6 with TRBJ2-7; unclear D gene. V lost 4 bases to trimming and J lost 1 base, with 15 bases between them. This CDR3 is 15 amino acids long. Germline CDR1 is SGHDT and CDR2 is YYEEEE. CDR3 protein: CASSPMAGESYEQYF. Written as DNA, the CDR3 is TGTGCCAGCAGCCCCATGGCAGGCGAGTCCTACGAGCAGTACTTC.

This clone was found a few times. The chain combines TRBV5-5 with TRBJ2-5; D gene unclear. The CDR3 runs 17 residues. From germline, CDR1 is SGHKS and CDR2 YYEKEE (reference sequence). The ends were cut back, 4 bases at V and 2 bases at J, with 21 bases in the middle. CDR3 region: CASSRSDHAFRQETQYF. Here the CDR3 DNA reads TGTGCCAGCAGCCGGAGTGATCATGCTTTCCGGCAAGAGACCCAGTACTTC.

DNA of the CDR3: TGTGCCAGCGATTTGACAGGGTATTCGAGGGAGCAGTTCTTC. Residues: CASDLTGYSREQFF. The chain is built from TRBV27 and TRBJ2-1; TRBD1 aligns across 7 bases. The CDR3 covers 14 residues. Germline V gives CDR1 MNHEY, CDR2 SMNVEV (reference sequence). J was trimmed by 10 bases and V by 8 bases; bases with no gene match: 14.